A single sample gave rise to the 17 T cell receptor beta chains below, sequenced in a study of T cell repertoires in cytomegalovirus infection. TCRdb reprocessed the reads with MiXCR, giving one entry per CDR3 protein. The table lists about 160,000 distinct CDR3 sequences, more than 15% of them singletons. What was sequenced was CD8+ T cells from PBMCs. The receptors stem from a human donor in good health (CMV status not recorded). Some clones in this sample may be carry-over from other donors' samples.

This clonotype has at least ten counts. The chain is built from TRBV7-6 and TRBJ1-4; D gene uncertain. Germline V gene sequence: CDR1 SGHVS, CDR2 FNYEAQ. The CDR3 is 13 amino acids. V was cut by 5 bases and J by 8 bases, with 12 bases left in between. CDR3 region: CASSRRGREKLFF. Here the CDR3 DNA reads TGTGCCAGCAGCCGGAGAGGAAGGGAAAAACTGTTTTTT.

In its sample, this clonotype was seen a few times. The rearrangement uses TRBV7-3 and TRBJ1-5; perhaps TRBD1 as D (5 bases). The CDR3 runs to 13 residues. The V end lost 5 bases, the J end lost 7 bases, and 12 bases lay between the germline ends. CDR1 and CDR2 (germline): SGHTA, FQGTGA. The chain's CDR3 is CASSVRQGQPQHF. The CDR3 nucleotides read TGTGCCAGCAGCGTAAGGCAGGGCCAGCCCCAGCATTTT. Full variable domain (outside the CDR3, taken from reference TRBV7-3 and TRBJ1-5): GAGVSQTPSNKVTEKGKYVELRCDPISGHTALYWYRQSLGQGPEFLIYFQGTGAADDSGLPNDRFFAVRPEGSVSTLKIQRTERGDSAVYLCASSVRQGQPQHFGDGTRLSIL.

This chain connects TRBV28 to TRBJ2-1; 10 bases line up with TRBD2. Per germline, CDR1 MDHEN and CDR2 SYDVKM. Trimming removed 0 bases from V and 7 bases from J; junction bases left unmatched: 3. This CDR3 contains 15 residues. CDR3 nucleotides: TGTGCCAGCAGTTTATGGGTTAGCGGGAGGAATGAGCAGTTCTTC. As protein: CASSLWVSGRNEQFF.

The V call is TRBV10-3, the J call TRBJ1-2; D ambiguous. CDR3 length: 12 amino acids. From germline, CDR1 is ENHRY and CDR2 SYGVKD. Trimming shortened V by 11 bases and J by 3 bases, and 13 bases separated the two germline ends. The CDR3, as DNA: TGTGCCGCTGGGGAGGGCGACTATGGCTACACCTTC. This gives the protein CAAGEGDYGYTF.

CDR3 DNA: TGTGCCAGCAGTTTATTGGGACACCGTGCCCAAGAGACCCAGTACTTC. This sequence encodes CASSLLGHRAQETQYF. The chain uses TRBV27 and TRBJ2-5; the D gene is possibly TRBD1 (6 bases). Per germline, CDR1 MNHEY and CDR2 SMNVEV (reference sequence). The V end was cut by 1 base, the J end by 1 base, with 13 bases between. The CDR3 totals 16 residues.

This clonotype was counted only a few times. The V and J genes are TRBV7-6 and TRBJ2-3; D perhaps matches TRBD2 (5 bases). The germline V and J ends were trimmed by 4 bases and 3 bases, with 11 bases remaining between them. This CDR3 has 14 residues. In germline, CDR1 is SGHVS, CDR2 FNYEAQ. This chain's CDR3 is CASSSRTPTDTQYF. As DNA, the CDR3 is TGTGCCAGCAGCTCCCGGACTCCTACAGATACGCAGTATTTT.

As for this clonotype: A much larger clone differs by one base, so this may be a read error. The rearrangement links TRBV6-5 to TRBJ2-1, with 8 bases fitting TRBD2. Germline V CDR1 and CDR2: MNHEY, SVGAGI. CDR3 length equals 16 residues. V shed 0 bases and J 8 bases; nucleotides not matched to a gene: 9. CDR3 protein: CASSYSKGLVMDEQFF. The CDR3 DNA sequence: TGTGCCAGCAGTTACTCGAAGGGACTAGTGATGGATGAGCAGTTCTTC.

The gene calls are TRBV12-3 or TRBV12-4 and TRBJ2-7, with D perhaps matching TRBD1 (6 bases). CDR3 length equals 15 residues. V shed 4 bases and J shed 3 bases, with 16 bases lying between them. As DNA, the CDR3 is TGTGCCAGCAGTTCCTCCGGGACATGGGGCTACGAGCAGTACTTC. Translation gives CASSSSGTWGYEQYF.

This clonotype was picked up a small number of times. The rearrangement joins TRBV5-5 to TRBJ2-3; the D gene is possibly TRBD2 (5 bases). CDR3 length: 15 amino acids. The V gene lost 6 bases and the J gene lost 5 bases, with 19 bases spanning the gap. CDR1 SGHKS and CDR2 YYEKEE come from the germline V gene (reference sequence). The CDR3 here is CASKKRELREDTQYF. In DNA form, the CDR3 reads TGTGCCAGCAAAAAAAGGGAGCTCCGGGAAGATACGCAGTATTTT.

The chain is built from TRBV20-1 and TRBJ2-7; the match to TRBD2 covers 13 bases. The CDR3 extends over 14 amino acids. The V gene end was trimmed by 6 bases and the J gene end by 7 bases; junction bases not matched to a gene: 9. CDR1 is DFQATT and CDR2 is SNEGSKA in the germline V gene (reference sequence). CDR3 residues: CSALLAGGPGEQYF. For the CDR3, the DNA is TGCAGTGCCCTACTAGCGGGAGGGCCAGGGGAGCAGTACTTC.

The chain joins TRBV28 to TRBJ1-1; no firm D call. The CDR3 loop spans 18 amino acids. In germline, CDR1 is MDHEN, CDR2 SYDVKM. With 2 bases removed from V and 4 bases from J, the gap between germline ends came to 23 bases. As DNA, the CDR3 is TGTGCCAGCAGTTTAGGACGGCGGGTACACAGCCTGGTCACTGAAGCTTTCTTT. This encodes CASSLGRRVHSLVTEAFF.

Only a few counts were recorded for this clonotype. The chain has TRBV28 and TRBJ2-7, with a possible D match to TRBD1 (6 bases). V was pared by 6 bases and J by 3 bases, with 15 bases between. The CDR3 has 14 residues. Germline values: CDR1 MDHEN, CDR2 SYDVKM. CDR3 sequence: CASRLKGGIYEQYF. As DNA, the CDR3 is TGTGCCAGCAGACTCAAAGGGGGTATCTACGAGCAGTACTTC. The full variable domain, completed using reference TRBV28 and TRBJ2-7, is DVKVTQSSRYLVKRTGEKVFLECVQDMDHENMFWYRQDPGLGLRLIYFSYDVKMKEKGDIPEGYSVSREKKERFSLILESASTNQTSMYLCASRLKGGIYEQYFGPGTRLTVT.

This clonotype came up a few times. In DNA form, the CDR3 reads TGTGCCAGCAGCTCGGGACTAGATTACAATGAGCAGTTCTTC. Encoded protein: CASSSGLDYNEQFF. The V call is TRBV5-4, the J call TRBJ2-1; TRBD2 aligns across 8 bases. J gave up 4 bases and V 3 bases, and 3 bases lay outside the gene matches. Germline V gene lookup returns CDR1 SGHNT and CDR2 YYREEE (reference sequence). This CDR3 spans 14 amino acids.

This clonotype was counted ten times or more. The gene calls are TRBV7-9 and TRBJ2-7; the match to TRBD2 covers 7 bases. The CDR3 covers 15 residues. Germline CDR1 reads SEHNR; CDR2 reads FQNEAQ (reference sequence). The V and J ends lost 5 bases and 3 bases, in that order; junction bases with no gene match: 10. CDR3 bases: TGTGCCAGCAGCCCAAGCCGGGACTACCTCTACGAGCAGTACTTC. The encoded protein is CASSPSRDYLYEQYF.

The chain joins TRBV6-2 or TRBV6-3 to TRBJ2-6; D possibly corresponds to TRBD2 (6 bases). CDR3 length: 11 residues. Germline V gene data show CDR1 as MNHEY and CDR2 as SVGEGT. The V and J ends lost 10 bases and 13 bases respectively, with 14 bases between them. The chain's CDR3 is CATGDSPVLTF. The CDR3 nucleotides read TGTGCCACCGGGGACTCCCCGGTCCTGACTTTC.

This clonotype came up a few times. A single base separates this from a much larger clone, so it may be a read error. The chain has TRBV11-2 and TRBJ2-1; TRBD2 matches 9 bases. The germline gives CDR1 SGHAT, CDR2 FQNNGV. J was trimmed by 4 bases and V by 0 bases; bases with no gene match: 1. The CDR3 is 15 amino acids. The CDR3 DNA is TGTGCCAGCAGCTTAGAAGCGGGGGGTTACAATGAGCAGTTCTTC. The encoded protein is CASSLEAGGYNEQFF.

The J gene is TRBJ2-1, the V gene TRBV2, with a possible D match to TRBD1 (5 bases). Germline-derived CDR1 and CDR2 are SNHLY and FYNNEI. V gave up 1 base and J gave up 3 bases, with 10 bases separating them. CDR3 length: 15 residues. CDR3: CASSEGAGLYNEQFF. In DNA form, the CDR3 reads TGTGCCAGCAGTGAAGGTGCAGGGCTCTACAATGAGCAGTTCTTC.